These 7 T cell receptor beta chains originate from one sample sequenced in a study of blood T cells in healthy people across ages. A second about 7 to 12 cycle PCR used barcoded and J-beta primers. TCRdb re-called the 5' RACE reads through MiXCR, storing one row per CDR3 protein. This table holds about 1.8 million distinct CDR3 sequences, around 48% found once. Input material: blood. Every receptor here comes from a middle-aged woman in good health.

The chain recombines TRBV29-1 with TRBJ1-2, with D hard to call. The germline CDR1 and CDR2 sequences are SQVTM and ANQGSEA. V lost 5 bases and J lost 0, with 10 bases in between. The CDR3 has 13 residues. The CDR3 region has the DNA TGCAGCGTTCCCGGGAATTCTAACTATGGCTACACCTTC. This translates into CSVPGNSNYGYTF.

The chain is built from TRBV29-1 and TRBJ2-7; maybe TRBD1 (6 bases). CDR3 length: 13 amino acids. Trimming cost V 6 bases and J 1 base, with 13 bases left between them. Germline-derived CDR1 and CDR2 are SQVTM and ANQGSEA. CDR3 sequence: CSVGTPLSYEQYF. The CDR3 DNA sequence: TGCAGCGTCGGGACACCACTTTCCTACGAGCAGTACTTC.

The chain combines TRBV27 with TRBJ2-7; 7 bases align to TRBD1. V was clipped by 5 bases and J by 2 bases; unmatched bases: 9. CDR3 length equals 15 residues. In germline, CDR1 is MNHEY, CDR2 SMNVEV (reference sequence). The CDR3 DNA reads TGTGCCAGCAGTCATGGACAGGCCGGGCCCTACGAGCAGTACTTC. Its translation: CASSHGQAGPYEQYF.

The rearrangement links TRBV10-3 to TRBJ2-5, with 7 bases lining up with TRBD1. From germline, CDR1 is ENHRY and CDR2 SYGVKD. With V trimmed by 8 bases and J by 4 bases, 10 bases remained unmatched. This CDR3 region has 14 residues. CDR3 coding DNA: TGTGCCATCCCTTGGGACAGTCGACGAGAGACCCAGTACTTC. It yields the protein CAIPWDSRRETQYF.

This rearrangement joins TRBV20-1 to TRBJ2-7; 12 bases align to TRBD1. V was pared by 3 bases and J by 5 bases, with 5 bases of the junction left unmatched. The CDR3 sequence is 14 residues long. The germline V gene has CDR1 DFQATT and CDR2 SNEGSKA (reference sequence). This chain's CDR3 is CSASSGQGAHEQYF. CDR3 in DNA: TGCAGTGCTAGCTCGGGACAGGGGGCCCACGAGCAGTACTTC.

The chain joins TRBV19 to TRBJ2-5; 7 bases are shared with TRBD1. After removal of 8 bases from V and 1 base from J, the junction contained 16 bases not matched to a gene. Germline V gene data show CDR1 as LNHDA and CDR2 as SQIVND (reference sequence). The CDR3 is 17 residues long. Here the CDR3 reads CASSPTQRDRPQETQYF. CDR3 bases: TGTGCCAGTTCACCTACCCAGAGGGACAGACCCCAAGAGACCCAGTACTTC. Filled out from reference TRBV19 and TRBJ2-5, the complete variable domain reads DGGITQSPKYLFRKEGQNVTLSCEQNLNHDAMYWYRQDPGQGLRLIYYSQIVNDFQKGDIAEGYSVSREKKESFPLTVTSAQKNPTAFYLCASSPTQRDRPQETQYFGPGTRLLVL.

The chain carries TRBV28 and TRBJ1-6, with D uncertain. V lost 7 bases, J lost 8 bases, and 12 bases lay in between. The germline gives CDR1 MDHEN, CDR2 SYDVKM. There are 13 residues in the CDR3. The CDR3 reads CASNSGYDSPLHF. The DNA for the CDR3 is TGTGCCAGCAACTCGGGGTATGATTCACCCCTCCACTTT.